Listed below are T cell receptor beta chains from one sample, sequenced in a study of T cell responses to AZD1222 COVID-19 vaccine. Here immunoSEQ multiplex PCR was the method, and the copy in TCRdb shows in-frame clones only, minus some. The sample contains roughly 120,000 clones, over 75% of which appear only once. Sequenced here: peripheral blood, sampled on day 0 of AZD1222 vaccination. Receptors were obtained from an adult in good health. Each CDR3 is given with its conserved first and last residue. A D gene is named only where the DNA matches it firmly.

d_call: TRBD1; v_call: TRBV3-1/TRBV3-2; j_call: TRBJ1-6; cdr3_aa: CASRKGQVNSPLHF
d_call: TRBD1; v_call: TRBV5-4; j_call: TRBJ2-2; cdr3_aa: CASRRQGNTGELFF
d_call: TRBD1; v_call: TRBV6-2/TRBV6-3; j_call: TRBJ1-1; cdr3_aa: CASSNRGTEAFF
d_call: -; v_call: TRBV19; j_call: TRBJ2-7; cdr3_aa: CASSIDRTYEQYF
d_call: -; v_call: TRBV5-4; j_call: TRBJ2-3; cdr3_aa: CASSLGQGADTQYF
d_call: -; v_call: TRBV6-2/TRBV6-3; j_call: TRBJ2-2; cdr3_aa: CASSYGGEVGELFF
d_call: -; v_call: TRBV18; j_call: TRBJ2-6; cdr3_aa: CASSPTRPGLPGANVLTF
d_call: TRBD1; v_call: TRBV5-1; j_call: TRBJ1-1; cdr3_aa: CASSSQGADTEAFF
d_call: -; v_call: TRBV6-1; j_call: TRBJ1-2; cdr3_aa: CASSELQGQRYGYTF
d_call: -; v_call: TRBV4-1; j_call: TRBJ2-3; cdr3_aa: CASSQVGDTQYF
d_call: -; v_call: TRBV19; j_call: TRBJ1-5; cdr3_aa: CASSMGSRMEPQHF